The sequence of this T cell receptor beta chain was determined in a study of cytomegalovirus exposure and HLA in healthy donors. Per the germline V gene, CDR1 is SGHTA and CDR2 is FQGTGA. This CDR3 region has 13 residues. Trimming pared 0 bases from V and 6 bases from J, leaving 9 bases between. The PCR was carried out with 60 Vbeta primers and 13 Jbeta primers. Measured with immunoSEQ multiplex PCR; TCRdb has only the in-frame clones, and not every one. The sample lists approximately 86,000 clones, 85% occurring once. The clonotype originates from a man aged 35 to 55 in good health and CMV-seropositive. Input material: PBMCs. The V gene is TRBV7-3, the J gene TRBJ2-7; D is uncertain. The CDR3 sequence is CASSLTRGTEQYF. CDR3 coding DNA: TGTGCCAGCAGCTTAACTCGAGGAACCGAGCAGTACTTC.